This paragraph covers one T cell receptor (beta chain) sequence. Its target is unknown. There are 13 residues in the CDR3. The V end was cut by 6 bases, the J end by 8 bases, with 13 bases between. Germline values: CDR1 LNHDA, CDR2 SQIVND (reference sequence). Primers: 60 Vbeta forward and 13 Jbeta reverse. Assay used: immunoSEQ multiplex PCR; TCRdb lists only in-frame clones, some missing. Of about 190,000 clones listed, under 85% are singletons. This sample is part of a study of cytomegalovirus exposure and HLA in healthy donors. Study-wide results and caveats: The productive fraction for most TCR beta V segments was about 90% or about 30% in an earlier analysis. The study labeled approximately 150 TCR beta chains cytomegalovirus-associated. Rarity held for most TCR sequences, but there were some public TCRs that occurred in many donors.

The source is a woman between 18 and 29 years old in good health and CMV-seronegative. The V and J genes are TRBV19 and TRBJ2-2; weak D call: TRBD2 (6 bases). Specimen: PBMCs. The CDR3 DNA reads TGTGCCAGTAGCGGGACTTCGTGGGGGGAGCTGTTTTTT. This translates into CASSGTSWGELFF.